The 14 T cell receptor beta chains below all came from one sample that was sequenced in a study of shared clonotypes between healthy human individuals. Clones were read by immunoSEQ multiplex PCR, and TCRdb kept only the in-frame ones, dropping some. In the table there are 450,000 to 600,000 clones, around 79% of which are singletons. Sequencing was performed on PBMCs. Receptors were obtained from a woman aged 40 to 49 in good health. Some clones in this sample may be carry-over from other donors' samples.

This chain uses TRBV30 with TRBJ1-1; the D gene is possibly TRBD1 (5 bases). Per germline, CDR1 GTSNPN and CDR2 SVGIG (reference sequence). Trimming removed 5 bases from V and 1 base from J, with 11 bases in between. This CDR3 spans 13 amino acids. CDR3 loop: CAWSDGTNTEAFF. DNA for the CDR3: TGTGCCTGGTCGGACGGGACGAACACTGAAGCTTTCTTT.

This CDR3 reads CASSLGLYEADEQFF. CDR3 nucleotide sequence: TGCGCCAGCAGCTTGGGACTGTACGAGGCCGATGAGCAGTTCTTC. This sequence joins TRBV5-1 and TRBJ2-1, with D unclear. Trimming took 0 bases from V and 8 from J, leaving 15 bases between them. Germline V gene lookup returns CDR1 SGHRS and CDR2 YFSETQ. CDR3 length: 15 amino acids.

This clone was counted only a few times. The chain is built from TRBV15 and TRBJ2-1, with D unclear. The V and J ends lost 2 bases and 6 bases respectively, with 20 bases between them. CDR1 and CDR2 from the germline V gene are LNHNV and YYDKDF (reference sequence). The CDR3 totals 17 residues. The CDR3, as DNA: TGTGCCACCAGCAGACGAACGTTTGGCGGTCGCGGCAATGAGCAGTTCTTC. Translating gives CATSRRTFGGRGNEQFF.

The chain links TRBV6-1 to TRBJ2-1; 8 nucleotides line up with TRBD1. V gave up 6 bases and J gave up 7 bases; unmatched junction bases: 8. Germline CDR1 MNHNS, CDR2 SASEGT. The CDR3 consists of 14 residues. CDR3 region: CASRTDRGINEQFF. CDR3 nucleotide sequence: TGTGCCAGCAGGACCGACAGGGGAATAAATGAGCAGTTCTTC.

This chain links TRBV19 with TRBJ2-5; 9 positions agree with TRBD1. This CDR3 contains 13 residues. V shed 4 bases, J shed 5 bases, and the junction held 2 bases outside the gene matches. Germline assignment: CDR1 LNHDA and CDR2 SQIVND (reference sequence). DNA for the CDR3: TGTGCCAGTAGTACGACAGGGGGGGAGACCCAGTACTTC. Translation: CASSTTGGETQYF.

The chain joins TRBV19 to TRBJ2-5; D unresolved. Trimming took 3 bases from V and 4 from J, leaving 18 bases between them. Germline loops: CDR1 LNHDA, CDR2 SQIVND (reference sequence). This CDR3 has 16 amino acids. As DNA, the CDR3 is TGTGCCAGTAGTATTTCCCGTGGCTGGTTGGGAGAGACCCAGTACTTC. Amino acids: CASSISRGWLGETQYF.

This rearrangement joins TRBV19 to TRBJ1-2; D is perhaps TRBD1 (6 bases). This CDR3 is built from 14 residues. Germline CDR1 reads LNHDA; CDR2 reads SQIVND (reference sequence). The ends were cut back, 8 bases at V and 4 bases at J, with 17 bases in the middle. CDR3 region: CASLPDRNSYGYTF. In DNA, the CDR3 is TGTGCCAGTCTTCCCGACAGGAACAGCTATGGCTACACCTTC.

This sequence joins TRBV27 and TRBJ2-3; D gene ambiguous. Between the trimmed V and J ends, which lost 4 bases and 0 bases, there was a span of 11 bases. CDR1 is MNHEY, CDR2 SMNVEV, per germline (reference sequence). The CDR3 runs to 15 residues. The CDR3 coding sequence is TGTGCCAGCAGTTCCGGCGGAGAGAGCACAGATACGCAGTATTTT. Translation: CASSSGGESTDTQYF.

The chain recombines TRBV4-2 with TRBJ2-2, with D unresolved. The ends were cut back, 0 bases at V and 3 bases at J, with 8 bases in the middle. CDR1 is LGHNA, CDR2 YNFKEQ, per germline. This CDR3 is 15 amino acids long. The CDR3 loop reads CASSQDQTDTGELFF. The CDR3 nucleotides read TGTGCCAGCAGCCAAGATCAAACGGACACCGGGGAGCTGTTTTTT.

The chain couples TRBV19 to TRBJ2-6; tentatively, D is TRBD1 or TRBD2 (5 bases each). This CDR3 spans 19 amino acids. Per the germline V gene, CDR1 is LNHDA and CDR2 is SQIVND (reference sequence). Trimming left V 4 bases short and J 0 bases short, with 19 bases between. CDR3 protein: CASSRGEWDGGSGANVLTF. CDR3 DNA sequence: TGTGCCAGTAGTAGGGGCGAGTGGGACGGTGGCTCTGGGGCCAACGTCCTGACTTTC.

The rearrangement links TRBV19 to TRBJ2-3; D uncertain. The V gene lost 6 bases and the J gene lost 3 bases, with 10 bases spanning the gap. Germline CDR1 LNHDA, CDR2 SQIVND (reference sequence). This CDR3 region has 13 residues. The CDR3 DNA sequence: TGTGCCAGTAGAGGTCCGGGTACAGATACGCAGTATTTT. Protein product: CASRGPGTDTQYF.

This clone has more than one count but fewer than ten. The chain is built from TRBV10-2 and TRBJ2-7; D is perhaps TRBD2 (6 bases). The V gene's germline CDR1 is WSHSY and CDR2 SAAADI. The length of the CDR3 is 12 residues. Trimming removed 7 bases from V and 2 bases from J, with 9 bases in between. CDR3 residues: CASIGGTYEQYF. Here the CDR3 DNA reads TGCGCCAGCATTGGGGGGACCTACGAGCAGTACTTC.

The chain employs TRBV27 and TRBJ2-7; D is uncertain. CDR1 and CDR2 (germline): MNHEY, SMNVEV (reference sequence). Trimming left V 1 base short and J 3 bases short, with 13 bases between. The CDR3 extends over 15 amino acids. As DNA, the CDR3 is TGTGCCAGCAGTTTATTAGGCGGAGAGGTCTACGAGCAGTACTTC. Its translation is CASSLLGGEVYEQYF.

The rearrangement joins TRBV30 to TRBJ2-7; a weak D match, TRBD2 (6 bases). Germline assignment: CDR1 GTSNPN and CDR2 SVGIG (reference sequence). V lost 0 bases and J 7 bases, leaving 13 bases between the germline ends. This CDR3 is 13 amino acids long. CDR3 loop: CAWSVGTLGEQYF. In DNA form, the CDR3 reads TGTGCCTGGAGTGTAGGGACTTTGGGGGAGCAGTACTTC.